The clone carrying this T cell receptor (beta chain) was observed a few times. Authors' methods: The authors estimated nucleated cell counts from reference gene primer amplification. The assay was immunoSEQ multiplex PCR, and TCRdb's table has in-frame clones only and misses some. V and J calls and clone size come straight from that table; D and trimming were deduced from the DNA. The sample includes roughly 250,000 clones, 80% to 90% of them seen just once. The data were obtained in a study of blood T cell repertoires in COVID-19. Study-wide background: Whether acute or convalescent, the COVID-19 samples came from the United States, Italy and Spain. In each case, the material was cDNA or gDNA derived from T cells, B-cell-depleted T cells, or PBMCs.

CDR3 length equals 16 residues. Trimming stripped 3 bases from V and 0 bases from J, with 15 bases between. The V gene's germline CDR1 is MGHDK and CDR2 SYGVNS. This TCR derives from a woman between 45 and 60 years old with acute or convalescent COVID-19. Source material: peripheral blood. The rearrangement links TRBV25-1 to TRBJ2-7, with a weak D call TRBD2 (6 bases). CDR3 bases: TGTGCCAGCAGTGACCCTGGACGGGGGAGCTCCTACGAGCAGTACTTC. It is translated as CASSDPGRGSSYEQYF.